This T cell receptor (beta chain) originates from a study of cytomegalovirus exposure and HLA in healthy donors. Researchers ran the PCR with 60 Vbeta and 13 Jbeta primers. Method: immunoSEQ multiplex PCR; TCRdb's copy keeps in-frame clones and lacks some. This sample carries about 83,000 clones, under 80% of them seen once, and the ten largest clones take around 3.9%. The sample taken for sequencing was PBMCs. The receptor was derived from a man aged 60 to 75 in good health and CMV-seronegative.

The CDR3 loop reads CASSVASGDRGVRINTGELFF. The CDR3 DNA is TGCGCCAGCAGCGTCGCGTCCGGGGACAGGGGAGTAAGAATCAACACCGGGGAGCTGTTTTTT. The chain links TRBV5-1 to TRBJ2-2; 10 bases line up with TRBD1. In germline, CDR1 is SGHRS, CDR2 YFSETQ. Germline trimming cut 4 bases from V and 2 bases from J; bases unmatched to any gene: 20. The CDR3 has 21 residues.